This T cell receptor (beta chain) was captured by sequencing in a study of naive and memory T cell subsets. General study results and limits: Activation and differentiation may alter RNA-based TCR counts. In naive cells, over 95% of TCR sequences were seen only once. Naive and memory repertoire findings lacked a ground truth for validation.

CD4+ T cell IFNgamma after overnight CMV lysate exposure gave donor CMV status. The CDR3 is made up of 13 amino acids. Germline lookup yields CDR1 DFQATT and CDR2 SNEGSKA (reference sequence). Unmatched junction bases numbered 7, after V lost 5 bases and J lost 3 bases. An equimolar mix of two oligonucleotides served as the beta constant-region primer for TRBC1 and TRBC2. Ligated cDNA was amplified by four rounds of PCR with nested alpha and beta constant-region primers and SP2. MiXCR, applied by TCRdb to the UMI-ligation and nested PCR reads, yields one record per CDR3 protein. Among 30,000 to 40,000 distinct CDR3 sequences listed, around 20% were seen once. The sample holds a few counts of this clonotype. Its antigen is unknown.

The specimen was effector memory CD4+ T cells from blood. Stated subset: effector memory, CD45RA- CD27-. The V and J genes are TRBV20-1 and TRBJ2-7; 7 bases align to TRBD1. The receptor was derived from a human donor in good health. CDR3 bases: TGCAGTGCTGGATACAGGGGCGACTACGAGCAGTACTTC. Amino acids: CSAGYRGDYEQYF.